Shown below are 3 T cell receptor beta chains from a single sample sequenced in a study of shared clonotypes between healthy human individuals. The protocol was immunoSEQ multiplex PCR, while the TCRdb copy is restricted to in-frame clones and leaves out a portion. The sample yields around 720,000 clones, around three quarters seen once. Source material: memory CD4+ T cells sorted from blood. Subset indicated: CD45RA-negative fraction. The receptors were gathered from a woman in her twenties or thirties in good health.

This chain links TRBV27 with TRBJ1-2; 9 positions match TRBD1. Germline V gene sequence: CDR1 MNHEY, CDR2 SMNVEV (reference sequence). V lost 1 base and J lost 5; bases outside the gene matches: 2. The CDR3 extends over 14 amino acids. The CDR3 here is CASSLYRGLYGYTF. In nucleotides, the CDR3 is TGTGCCAGCAGTTTATACAGGGGGCTATATGGCTACACCTTC.

The gene calls are TRBV5-1 and TRBJ1-2, with D unresolved. From germline, CDR1 is SGHRS and CDR2 YFSETQ. V was cut by 4 bases and J by 3 bases, with 10 bases left in between. The CDR3 covers 13 residues. This chain's CDR3 is CASSNTWDYGYTF. The DNA of the CDR3 is TGCGCCAGCAGCAACACATGGGACTATGGCTACACCTTC.

The J gene is TRBJ2-2, the V gene TRBV19, with no clear D. In germline, CDR1 is LNHDA, CDR2 SQIVND (reference sequence). Trimming took 10 bases from V and 3 from J, leaving 15 bases between them. This CDR3 comprises 14 residues. The CDR3 region has the DNA TGTGCCACTGCATCCGGCAGATACACCGGGGAGCTGTTTTTT. It translates to CATASGRYTGELFF.